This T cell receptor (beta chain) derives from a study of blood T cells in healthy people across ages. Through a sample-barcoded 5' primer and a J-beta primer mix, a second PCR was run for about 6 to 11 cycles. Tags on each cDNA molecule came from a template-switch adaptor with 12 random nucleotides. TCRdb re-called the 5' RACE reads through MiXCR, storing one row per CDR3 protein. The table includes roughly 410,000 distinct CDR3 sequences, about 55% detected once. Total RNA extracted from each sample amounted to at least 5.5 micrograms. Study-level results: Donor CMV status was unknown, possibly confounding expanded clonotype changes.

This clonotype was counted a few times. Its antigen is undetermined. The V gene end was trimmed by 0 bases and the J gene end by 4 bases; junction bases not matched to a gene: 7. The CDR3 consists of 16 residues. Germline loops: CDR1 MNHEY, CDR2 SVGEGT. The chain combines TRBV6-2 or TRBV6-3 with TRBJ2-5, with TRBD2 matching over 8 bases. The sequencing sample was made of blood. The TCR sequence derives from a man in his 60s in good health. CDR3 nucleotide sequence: TGTGCCAGCAGTTACTCGAGGACTAGCCTGCGAGAGACCCAGTACTTC. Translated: CASSYSRTSLRETQYF.